A selection of T cell receptor beta chains follows, all from one sample in a study of blood T cell repertoires in COVID-19. Only in-frame clones appear in the TCRdb table, and some are missing; sequencing was by immunoSEQ multiplex PCR. The data hold about 170,000 clones, with approximately 86% observed a single time. What was sequenced was peripheral blood. The receptors come from a man in his 70s with acute or convalescent COVID-19. CDR3s include the opening cysteine and the closing phenylalanine or tryptophan. The D gene is left open where the match is weak. A row's size may be missing; if present it is once, few, many or a size class.

>few|TRBV7-2|TRBJ2-3|TRBD2
TGTGCCAGCAGCTTACGGGAGGGACACACAGATACGCAGTATTTT
CASSLREGHTDTQYF
>-|TRBV15|TRBJ2-5|-
TGTGCCACCAGCAGGTCAAAAGAGACCCAGTACTTC
CATSRSKETQYF
>once|TRBV19|TRBJ2-1|-
TGTGCCAGTATTAAGACAGCCCCGGGCGATGAGCAGTTCTTC
CASIKTAPGDEQFF
>few|TRBV6-1|TRBJ2-7|-
TGTGCCAGCAGTGAAGCGCTATGGGGCTTGTACGAGCAGTACTTC
CASSEALWGLYEQYF
>-|TRBV7-2|TRBJ1-2|TRBD1
TGTGCCAGCAGCTCCAGGACAGGGTTATATGGCTACACCTTC
CASSSRTGLYGYTF
>-|TRBV19|TRBJ1-1|-
TGTGCCAGTAGTTCTAGGGGTCTTGACACTGAAGCTTTCTTT
CASSSRGLDTEAFF
>few|TRBV7-2|TRBJ2-7|-
TGTGCCAGCACCCCGATGGGGGCTGGCTACGAGCAGTACTTC
CASTPMGAGYEQYF
>-|TRBV28|TRBJ2-2|-
TGTGCCAGCAGTTTGAGACAGGGTCGGGGGAAGCCCGGGGAGCTGTTTTTT
CASSLRQGRGKPGELFF
>few|TRBV11-1|TRBJ2-1|TRBD2
TGTGCCAGCAGGAGCGGGAGCGGCTATGAGCAGTTCTTC
CASRSGSGYEQFF
>once|TRBV6-6|TRBJ2-3|-
TGTGCCAGCAGTTACGCGGATACGCAGTATTTT
CASSYADTQYF
>once|TRBV7-2|TRBJ2-3|TRBD2
TGTGCCAGCAGCCGGGTTAGACTAGCGGTTAGCACAGATACGCAGTATTTT
CASSRVRLAVSTDTQYF
>-|TRBV6-1|TRBJ1-4|-
TGTGCCAGCAGTGAAAGGGTAGGAGGCGAAAAACTGTTTTTT
CASSERVGGEKLFF